These T cell receptor beta chains were read from a single sample in a study of blood T cell repertoires in COVID-19. Only in-frame clones appear in the TCRdb table, and some are missing; sequencing was by immunoSEQ multiplex PCR. The table shows roughly 340,000 clones, with approximately 91% occurring only once. Sequencing was carried out using peripheral blood. The origin of the receptors is a woman in her seventies with COVID-19, enrolled during active disease. Each CDR3 is given with its conserved first and last residue. The D gene is left open where the match is weak. Expanded clones get a size class; other rows say once, few or many, or leave the size out.

j_call	d_call	clone_size	v_call	cdr3_nt	cdr3_aa
TRBJ1-1	.	.	TRBV19	TGTGCCAGTGAACAGGGGAACACTGAAGCTTTCTTT	CASEQGNTEAFF
TRBJ1-1	TRBD1	.	TRBV4-2	TGTGCCAGCAGCCCCGGGACAGGGGCGGTGGAAAAAGCTTTCTTT	CASSPGTGAVEKAFF
TRBJ1-3	.	.	TRBV12-3/TRBV12-4	TGTGCCAGCAGGGGCACTGGAAACACCATATATTTT	CASRGTGNTIYF
TRBJ1-1	.	.	TRBV5-1	TGCGCCAGCAGCTTACGGGACGGGGAGGCCTGGGTCACTGAAGCTTTCTTT	CASSLRDGEAWVTEAFF
TRBJ1-5	.	.	TRBV21-1	TGTGCCAGCAGCCAGAATCAGCCCCAGCATTTT	CASSQNQPQHF
TRBJ2-3	.	.	TRBV24-1	TGTGCCACCAGTGACCCTACAGGATCAGATACGCAGTATTTT	CATSDPTGSDTQYF
TRBJ1-5	.	.	TRBV23-1	TGCGCCAGCAGTCAATCGTCGGGACTAATTAGGGGCAATCAGCCCCAGCATTTT	CASSQSSGLIRGNQPQHF
TRBJ1-5	TRBD1	few	TRBV29-1	TGCAGCGTTTCCAGGGGGCGCGGTCAGCCCCAGCATTTT	CSVSRGRGQPQHF
TRBJ2-5	.	.	TRBV5-1	TGCGCCAGCAGCTTGATTTGGGGGCAGGAGACCCAGTACTTC	CASSLIWGQETQYF
TRBJ2-7	TRBD2	.	TRBV4-3	TGCGCCAGCAGCCAAGGACTAGCCATCTCCTACGAGCAGTACTTC	CASSQGLAISYEQYF
TRBJ1-6	.	.	TRBV7-2	TGTGCCAGCAGCTTAGCGCTGGGGGGTTCACCCCTCCACTTT	CASSLALGGSPLHF
TRBJ1-1	TRBD1	.	TRBV5-1	TGCGCCAGCAGCCGCGACAGGGTGAACACTGAAGCTTTCTTT	CASSRDRVNTEAFF
TRBJ1-1	.	once	TRBV18	TGTGCCAGCTCACCAAGAAGGGAGAGTGAAGCTTTCTTT	CASSPRRESEAFF
TRBJ1-4	.	.	TRBV19	TGTGCCAGTAGCATCGGGACGGAGGGCTATAATGAAAAACTGTTTTTT	CASSIGTEGYNEKLFF
TRBJ1-1	TRBD1	.	TRBV10-3	TGTGCCATCAGTGGACAGGGCGGGAATGAAGCTTTCTTT	CAISGQGGNEAFF
TRBJ2-4	.	.	TRBV6-6	TGTGCCACCTTAGAGAGTCGGGACATTCAGTACTTC	CATLESRDIQYF
TRBJ1-1	TRBD1	.	TRBV19	TGTGCCAGTAGTATTCCCGACAGGGAGTCCGCTTTCTTT	CASSIPDRESAFF
TRBJ1-6	.	.	TRBV5-1	TGCGCCAGCAGCCGAGGGCTTGATAATTCACCCCTCCACTTT	CASSRGLDNSPLHF
TRBJ2-3	.	.	TRBV6-4	TGTGCCAGCAGTGACTCGGGGGCCACAGATACGCAGTATTTT	CASSDSGATDTQYF
TRBJ1-1	TRBD1	.	TRBV11-3	TGTGCCAGCAGCTTTGACAGGGTGGCTGAAGCTTTCTTT	CASSFDRVAEAFF
TRBJ1-2	TRBD1	.	TRBV28	TGTGCCAGCAGTCGGACAGGTAGTAACTATGGCTACACCTTC	CASSRTGSNYGYTF
TRBJ1-3	.	.	TRBV15	TGTGCCACCAGCAGAGATCGAGGGTCCTCTGGAAACACCATATATTTT	CATSRDRGSSGNTIYF
TRBJ1-2	TRBD1	.	TRBV6-6	TGTGCCAGCACGCCGGGACAGGGGGGCTATGGCTACACCTTC	CASTPGQGGYGYTF
TRBJ2-7	TRBD1	.	TRBV4-3	TGCGCCAGCAGCCAGCTTGACAGGGACCACGAGCAGTACTTC	CASSQLDRDHEQYF
TRBJ2-7	TRBD1	.	TRBV27	TGTGCCAGCAGTTTAAGACAGGGAACCTACGAGCAGTACTTC	CASSLRQGTYEQYF
TRBJ1-4	.	.	TRBV10-3	TGTGCCATCTCCGGACAGCTTTCCACTAATGAAAAACTGTTTTTT	CAISGQLSTNEKLFF
TRBJ2-2	.	.	TRBV28	TGTGCCAGCAGGGACAGGAACACCGGGGAGCTGTTTTTT	CASRDRNTGELFF
TRBJ1-2	TRBD1	.	TRBV2	TGTGCCAACGAGAGGACAGGACTTAACTATGGCTACACCTTC	CANERTGLNYGYTF
TRBJ2-3	.	.	TRBV4-1	TGCGCCAGCAGCCAAGTACAGACCGCTGCAGATACGCAGTATTTT	CASSQVQTAADTQYF
TRBJ2-2	TRBD2	.	TRBV5-1	TGCGCCAGCAGCTTGGATCCGGGGGGGCCGAACACCGGGGAGCTGTTTTTT	CASSLDPGGPNTGELFF
TRBJ2-4	TRBD1	.	TRBV6-5	TGTGCCAGCTGCCTAAGGCACAGGGGGGACATTCAGTACTTC	CASCLRHRGDIQYF
TRBJ1-1	.	.	TRBV24-1	TGTGCCACCAGTATTGACTATGGCACTGAAGCTTTCTTT	CATSIDYGTEAFF
TRBJ1-4	TRBD1	.	TRBV30	TGTGCCTGGACGGCAGGGGGCGCACATGAAAAACTGTTTTTT	CAWTAGGAHEKLFF
TRBJ2-1	.	.	TRBV7-2	TGTGCCAGCAGCTTAGACAGGGAGGGTGAGCAGTTCTTC	CASSLDREGEQFF
TRBJ1-5	.	.	TRBV29-1	TGCAGCGTATTACAGGGTAGCAATCAGCCCCAGCATTTT	CSVLQGSNQPQHF
TRBJ2-1	.	.	TRBV9	TGTGCCAGCAGCGTTGCCAGCGGTGGTGAGAGTGAGCAGTTCTTC	CASSVASGGESEQFF
TRBJ1-2	TRBD1	.	TRBV2	TGTGCCAGCAGGCAGGGGGCTAATGGCTACACCTTC	CASRQGANGYTF
TRBJ1-1	.	.	TRBV12-5	TGTGCTAGTGGCCTTGGCAACACTGAAGCTTTCTTT	CASGLGNTEAFF
TRBJ2-3	TRBD1	.	TRBV2	TGTGCCAGCAGTCAACAGGGGGCAGAAGATACGCAGTATTTT	CASSQQGAEDTQYF
TRBJ2-2	TRBD2	.	TRBV7-2	TGTGCCAGCAGCTTAATCGGCGGGGGGGCCACCGGGGAGCTGTTTTTT	CASSLIGGGATGELFF
TRBJ1-2	.	.	TRBV12-3/TRBV12-4	TGTGCCAGCAGTCCACAGGGTTACGGCTACACCTTC	CASSPQGYGYTF
TRBJ1-2	TRBD1	few	TRBV13	TGTGCCAGCAAGACAGGGGGTCAAGGCTACACCTTC	CASKTGGQGYTF
TRBJ1-1	.	.	TRBV30	TGTGCCTGGAGTCCCGGGCTAGGGGCTGAAGCTTTCTTT	CAWSPGLGAEAFF
TRBJ2-3	.	.	TRBV5-1	TGCGCCAGCAGCAGGACGGGGACTTACACAGATACGCAGTATTTT	CASSRTGTYTDTQYF
TRBJ1-1	.	.	TRBV18	TGTGCCAGCTCACCAACTTTGGACGGGGAGAATGTTGAAGCTTTCTTT	CASSPTLDGENVEAFF